A selection of T cell receptor beta chains follows, all from one sample in a study of CD8 T cells in Susac syndrome. TCRdb re-analysed the immunoSEQ multiplex PCR reads in MiXCR, keeping a single row per CDR3 protein. The sample holds 130,000 or so distinct CDR3 sequences; 94% are singletons and the top ten take 0.095% to 0.1%. Sequencing was done on a sample of CD4+ T cells from PBMCs. These receptors were collected from a human donor in good health. CDR3s include the opening cysteine and the closing phenylalanine or tryptophan. The D gene is left open where the match is weak. Expanded clones get a size class; other rows say once, few or many, or leave the size out.

D,J,size,V,length,DNA,CDR3
.,TRBJ2-2,.,TRBV20-1,15,TGCAGTGCTAGAGAGGGAGGGGGCCAGACCGGGGAGCTGTTTTTT,CSAREGGGQTGELFF
TRBD2,TRBJ2-1,.,TRBV7-2,15,TGTGCCAGCAGCGAGGGACTAGCGGAATACAATGAGCAGTTCTTC,CASSEGLAEYNEQFF
TRBD2,TRBJ2-1,.,TRBV28,14,TGTGCCAGCAGTTTCCCTACCGAGGGCGGGAGACAGTTCTTC,CASSFPTEGGRQFF
.,TRBJ2-7,.,TRBV3-1,14,TGTGCCAGCAGCCATACGGGACTGAAATACGAGCAGTACTTC,CASSHTGLKYEQYF
.,TRBJ1-2,.,TRBV29-1,14,TGCAGCGTTGGGTCTGGTGGGACAATCTATGGCTACACCTTC,CSVGSGGTIYGYTF
.,TRBJ2-2,.,TRBV6-5,17,TGTGCCAGCAGCTTACTTCCTGGGGGCATGAACACCGGGGAGCTGTTTTTT,CASSLLPGGMNTGELFF
.,TRBJ1-1,.,TRBV7-3,13,TGTGCCAGCAGCTCCTCGGGGTGGACTGAAGCTTTCTTT,CASSSSGWTEAFF
.,TRBJ2-2,.,TRBV30,15,TGTGCCTGGAGTCCCAGGGACTTGAACACCGGGGAGCTGTTTTTT,CAWSPRDLNTGELFF
TRBD2,TRBJ2-1,.,TRBV24-1,13,TGTGCCACCAGTGACGGGAGGAGCAATGAGCAGTTCTTC,CATSDGRSNEQFF
TRBD1,TRBJ2-6,.,TRBV9,17,TGTGCCAGCAGCGCCACAGGGGGCGTCTCTGGGGCCAACGTCCTGACTTTC,CASSATGGVSGANVLTF
.,TRBJ2-7,.,TRBV18,14,TGTGCCAGCTCACCACCGGGCACCTCCTACGAGCAGTACTTC,CASSPPGTSYEQYF
.,TRBJ2-1,.,TRBV20-1,11,TGCAGTGCTAGTTTCCAGCTTGAGCAGTTCTTC,CSASFQLEQFF
TRBD1,TRBJ2-3,.,TRBV30,15,TGTGCCTGGAGTGGACAGGGGACCTTCGCAGATACGCAGTATTTT,CAWSGQGTFADTQYF
.,TRBJ2-7,few,TRBV7-2,13,TGTGCCAGCAGCGCCTCCTCCTCCTACGAGCAGTACTTC,CASSASSSYEQYF
.,TRBJ2-1,.,TRBV5-4,15,TGTGCCACCTCCCTCGGTTCGGACGCCGGGAATGAGCAGTTCTTC,CATSLGSDAGNEQFF
.,TRBJ1-5,.,TRBV12-3/TRBV12-4,13,TGTGCCAGCACCTCTTCTTTTGGCCAGCCCCAGCATTTT,CASTSSFGQPQHF
.,TRBJ2-1,.,TRBV19,12,TGTGCCAGTAGTGGGAGTGGCGATGAGCAGTTCTTC,CASSGSGDEQFF
TRBD2,TRBJ2-1,.,TRBV18,15,TGTGCCAGCTCATCGGGGCGGGAGGTCTACAATGAGCAGTTCTTC,CASSSGREVYNEQFF
TRBD2,TRBJ2-5,.,TRBV4-3,15,TGCGCCAGCAGCCAAGTGACTAGCGGGAGAGAGACCCAGTACTTC,CASSQVTSGRETQYF
TRBD2,TRBJ2-3,.,TRBV4-1,16,TGCGCCAGCAGCCCCGGACTAGCGGACAGCACAGATACGCAGTATTTT,CASSPGLADSTDTQYF